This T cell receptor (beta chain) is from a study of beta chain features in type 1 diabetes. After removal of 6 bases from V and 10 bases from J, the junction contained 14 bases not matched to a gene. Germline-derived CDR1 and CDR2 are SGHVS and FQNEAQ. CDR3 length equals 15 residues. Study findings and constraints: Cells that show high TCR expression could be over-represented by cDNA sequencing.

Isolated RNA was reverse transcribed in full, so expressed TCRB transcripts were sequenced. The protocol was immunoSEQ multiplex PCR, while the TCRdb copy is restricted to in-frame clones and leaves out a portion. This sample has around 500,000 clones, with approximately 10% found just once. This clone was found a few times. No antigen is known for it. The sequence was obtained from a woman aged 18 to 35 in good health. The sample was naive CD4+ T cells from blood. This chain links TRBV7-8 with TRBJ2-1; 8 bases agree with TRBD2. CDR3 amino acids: CASSLIWTSRREQFF. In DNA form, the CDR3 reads TGTGCCAGCAGTTTAATCTGGACTAGCAGAAGAGAGCAGTTCTTC. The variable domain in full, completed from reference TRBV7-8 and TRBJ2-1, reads GAGVSQSPRYKVAKRGQDVALRCDPISGHVSLFWYQQALGQGPEFLTYFQNEAQLDKSGLPSDRFFAERPEGSVSTLKIQRTQQEDSAVYLCASSLIWTSRREQFFGPGTRLTVL.